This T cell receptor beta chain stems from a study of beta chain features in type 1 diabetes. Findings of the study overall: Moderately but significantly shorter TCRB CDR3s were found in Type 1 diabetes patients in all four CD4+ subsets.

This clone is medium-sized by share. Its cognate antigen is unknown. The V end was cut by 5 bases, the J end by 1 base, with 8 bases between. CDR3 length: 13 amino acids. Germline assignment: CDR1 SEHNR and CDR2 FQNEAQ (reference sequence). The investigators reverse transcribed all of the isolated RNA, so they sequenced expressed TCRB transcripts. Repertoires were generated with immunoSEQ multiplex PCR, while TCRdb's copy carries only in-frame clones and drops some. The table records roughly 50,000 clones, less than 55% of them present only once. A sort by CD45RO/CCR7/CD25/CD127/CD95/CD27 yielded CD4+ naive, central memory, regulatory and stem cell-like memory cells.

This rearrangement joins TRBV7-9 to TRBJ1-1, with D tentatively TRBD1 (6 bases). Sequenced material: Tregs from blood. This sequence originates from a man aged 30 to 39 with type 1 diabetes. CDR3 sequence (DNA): TGTGCCAGCAGCATACAGGGGAACACTGAAGCTTTCTTT. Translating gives CASSIQGNTEAFF.